The 26 T cell receptor beta chains below all came from one sample that was sequenced in a study of blood T cell repertoires in COVID-19. TCRdb's table, derived via immunoSEQ multiplex PCR, lists solely in-frame clones and lacks some. The sample has more than 300,000 clones, about 90% seen once. Sequences were obtained from PBMCs or T cells enriched from blood (not recorded which). Receptors originate from a woman in her twenties or thirties who had recovered from COVID-19.

The chain has TRBV6-5 and TRBJ1-6; TRBD1 matches 7 bases. Germline loops: CDR1 MNHEY, CDR2 SVGAGI. The CDR3 contains 13 residues. In DNA, the CDR3 is TGTGCAGGGACAGTCGACTATAATTCACCCCTCCACTTT. It translates to CAGTVDYNSPLHF.

This chain uses TRBV11-1 with TRBJ1-1; D is uncertain. The V and J ends lost 6 bases and 5 bases respectively, with 10 bases between them. This CDR3 has 12 residues. The germline CDR1 and CDR2 sequences are SGHAT and FQDESV (reference sequence). CDR3 protein: CASRTPGTEAFF. The CDR3 nucleotides are TGTGCCAGCAGAACCCCGGGGACTGAAGCTTTCTTT. The full variable domain, its missing parts supplied by reference TRBV11-1 and TRBJ1-1, is EAEVAQSPRYKITEKSQAVAFWCDPISGHATLYWYRQILGQGPELLVQFQDESVVDDSQLPKDRFSAERLKGVDSTLKIQPAELGDSAMYLCASRTPGTEAFFGQGTRLTVV.

The chain employs TRBV7-9 and TRBJ1-4; 9 bases map to TRBD1. Per germline, CDR1 SEHNR and CDR2 FQNEAQ (reference sequence). The V and J ends lost 3 bases and 6 bases, in that order; junction bases with no gene match: 2. This CDR3 is built from 14 residues. For the CDR3, the DNA is TGTGCCAGCAGCTTGGACAGGGGTGATGAAAAACTGTTTTTT. Translation: CASSLDRGDEKLFF.

J is TRBJ2-2 and V is TRBV7-2; 8 nucleotides line up with TRBD1. V shed 5 bases and J 5 bases; nucleotides not matched to a gene: 7. The length of the CDR3 is 15 residues. Looked up from germline, CDR1 is SGHTA and CDR2 is FQGNSA. The CDR3 protein is CASSTRTGKTGELFF. The CDR3 DNA follows: TGTGCCAGCAGCACCCGGACAGGGAAGACCGGGGAGCTGTTTTTT.

V and J are TRBV4-1 and TRBJ2-7; D is perhaps TRBD2 (5 bases). Trimming removed 6 bases from V and 2 bases from J, with 14 bases in between. CDR1 is MGHRA and CDR2 is YSYEKL in the germline V gene. The CDR3 is 14 residues long. The DNA for the CDR3 is TGCGCCAGCAGTACAGTAGCGTACACCTACGAGCAGTACTTC. Protein sequence: CASSTVAYTYEQYF.

This chain joins TRBV10-2 and TRBJ1-4; 9 bases are a match to TRBD1. Trimming took 4 bases from V and 8 from J; bases not matched to a gene: 8. This CDR3 is built from 15 residues. Germline lookup yields CDR1 WSHSY and CDR2 SAAADI. The CDR3 reads CASSAPDRGLEKLFF. Here the CDR3 DNA reads TGCGCCAGCAGTGCTCCGGACAGGGGACTAGAAAAACTGTTTTTT.

The chain carries TRBV24-1 and TRBJ2-3; 8 bases fit TRBD2. This CDR3 spans 16 amino acids. Trimming took 2 bases from V and 5 from J; bases not matched to a gene: 8. Germline CDR1 is KGHDR and CDR2 is SFDVKD. CDR3 DNA: TGTGCCACCAGTGATTGGAAGCGGGAGTGGGGAGATACGCAGTATTTT. Its translation: CATSDWKREWGDTQYF.

The rearrangement links TRBV30 to TRBJ1-2, with TRBD1 identical over 7 bases. J gave up 8 bases and V 1 base, and 7 bases lay outside the gene matches. Germline V CDR1 and CDR2: GTSNPN, SVGIG (reference sequence). This CDR3 has 13 residues. The DNA of the CDR3 is TGTGCCTGGAGTGAGTTTGGAGGGGGCGGCTACACCTTC. Translation gives CAWSEFGGGGYTF.

The chain links TRBV6-4 to TRBJ2-2, with 7 nucleotides matching TRBD1. The CDR3 covers 15 residues. Per the germline V gene, CDR1 is MRHNA and CDR2 is SNTAGT. Trimming at V came to 6 bases and at J to 0 bases, leaving 4 bases not matched to a gene. The DNA of the CDR3 is TGTGCCAGCAGACCCGGGACAGCGAACACCGGGGAGCTGTTTTTT. Its translation: CASRPGTANTGELFF.

V is TRBV5-1 and J is TRBJ2-1; D gene ambiguous. CDR1 and CDR2 from the germline V gene are SGHRS and YFSETQ. Trimming removed 5 bases at V and 10 bases at J, with 13 bases between. CDR3 length: 12 residues. CDR3 nucleotide sequence: TGCGCCAGCAGGATCAATTTGCGGGAGCAGTTCTTC. The encoded protein is CASRINLREQFF.

The V gene is TRBV19, the J gene TRBJ2-7; 7 positions agree with TRBD2. V lost 3 bases to trimming and J lost 1 base; unmatched junction nucleotides: 12. The V gene's germline CDR1 is LNHDA and CDR2 SQIVND (reference sequence). The CDR3 length is 17 residues. The CDR3 DNA follows: TGTGCCAGTAGTATGCTTCTACTCAGCGGGAATTCCTACGAGCAGTACTTC. It yields the protein CASSMLLLSGNSYEQYF.

The chain employs TRBV3-1 (or the pseudogene TRBV3-2) and TRBJ2-7; D not certain. V was trimmed by 4 bases and J by 1 base, leaving 14 bases between them. The germline V gene has CDR1 LGHDT and CDR2 YNNKEL (reference sequence). This CDR3 has 15 amino acids. CDR3 DNA sequence: TGTGCCAGCAGCCGCGGTGTGGCAGCTTCCTACGAGCAGTACTTC. Amino acid sequence: CASSRGVAASYEQYF.

This chain uses TRBV27 with TRBJ1-5; D is perhaps TRBD1 (5 bases). The V and J ends lost 5 bases and 4 bases respectively, with 18 bases between them. Germline V CDR1 and CDR2: MNHEY, SMNVEV (reference sequence). The CDR3 extends over 16 amino acids. The CDR3 sequence is CASSPDTGGLNQPQHF. The CDR3 DNA reads as TGTGCCAGCAGTCCGGACACCGGCGGCCTAAATCAGCCCCAGCATTTT.

This rearrangement joins TRBV11-2 to TRBJ1-2; D might be TRBD1 (5 bases). Germline-derived CDR1 and CDR2 are SGHAT and FQNNGV. The V end was cut by 2 bases, the J end by 7 bases, with 14 bases between. This CDR3 comprises 14 residues. CDR3 in amino acids: CASSLLGQGGGYTF. DNA for the CDR3: TGTGCCAGCAGCTTACTTGGCCAGGGAGGTGGCTACACCTTC.

This chain joins TRBV9 and TRBJ2-5, with D tentatively TRBD2 (6 bases). Germline CDR1 and CDR2: SGDLS and YYNGEE. The CDR3 loop spans 17 amino acids. Trimming pared 4 bases from V and 3 bases from J, leaving 22 bases between. The DNA of the CDR3 is TGTGCCAGCAGCAAAGGGTGGGGGAGAACGGGAGAAGAGACCCAGTACTTC. This encodes CASSKGWGRTGEETQYF.

J is TRBJ1-1 and V is TRBV18; D remains ambiguous. Germline V lookup: CDR1 KGHSH, CDR2 LQKENI. The germline V and J ends were trimmed by 2 bases and 1 base, with 8 bases remaining between them. This CDR3 contains 14 residues. The CDR3 bases are TGTGCCAGCTCACCAACAACGGGGAACACTGAAGCTTTCTTT. This translates into CASSPTTGNTEAFF. Variable domain in full (rest from reference TRBV18 and TRBJ1-1): NAGVMQNPRHLVRRRGQEARLRCSPMKGHSHVYWYRQLPEEGLKFMVYLQKENIIDESGMPKERFSAEFPKEGPSILRIQQVVRGDSAAYFCASSPTTGNTEAFFGQGTRLTVV.

This sequence joins TRBV12-3 or TRBV12-4 and TRBJ1-1; D remains unclear. CDR3 length: 12 amino acids. The V end was cut by 5 bases, the J end by 2 bases, with 6 bases between. In DNA form, the CDR3 reads TGTGCCAGCAGTACACGAAACACTGAAGCTTTCTTT. This gives the protein CASSTRNTEAFF.

The V and J genes are TRBV2 and TRBJ1-5; 9 positions agree with TRBD1. This CDR3 has 14 residues. Losses at the gene ends were 8 bases for V and 4 bases for J; bases not matched to a gene: 6. Germline V gene lookup returns CDR1 SNHLY and CDR2 FYNNEI. The CDR3 DNA is TGTGCCAGCTTGGGACAGGGTACAAATCAGCCCCAGCATTTT. Protein product: CASLGQGTNQPQHF.

The J gene is TRBJ1-1, the V gene TRBV28; TRBD1 agrees at 8 bases. The CDR3 loop spans 17 amino acids. CDR1 is MDHEN and CDR2 is SYDVKM in the germline V gene. V shed 1 base and J 5 bases; nucleotides not matched to a gene: 12. The CDR3 coding sequence is TGTGCCAGCAGTTTATACAGGGGGGACACATGGGCGACTGAAGCTTTCTTT. This encodes CASSLYRGDTWATEAFF.

This sequence joins TRBV7-2 and TRBJ2-3; D is ambiguous. CDR1 is SGHTA and CDR2 is FQGNSA in the germline V gene. This CDR3 region has 13 residues. Trimming took 2 bases from V and 3 from J, leaving 6 bases between them. CDR3 sequence reads: CASSLYQTDTQYF. In nucleotides, the CDR3 is TGTGCCAGCAGCTTATATCAGACAGATACGCAGTATTTT.

The CDR3 DNA reads TGCAGCCTCCCTTCCGGTCGGGACAGAGGAAACACCATATATTTT. Its translation: CSLPSGRDRGNTIYF. The V gene is TRBV29-1, the J gene TRBJ1-3, with TRBD1 identical over 7 bases. Germline CDR1 and CDR2: SQVTM and ANQGSEA. The CDR3 is made up of 15 amino acids. V was clipped by 8 bases and J by 4 bases; unmatched bases: 14.

This sequence joins TRBV6-5 and TRBJ2-6, with D maybe TRBD2 (7 bases). This CDR3 spans 15 amino acids. In germline, CDR1 is MNHEY, CDR2 SVGAGI. The V gene lost 6 bases and the J gene lost 3 bases, with 12 bases spanning the gap. The CDR3 coding sequence is TGTGCCAGCAGGGCGGGGGCTAATGGGGCCAACGTCCTGACTTTC. Amino acid sequence: CASRAGANGANVLTF.

CDR3 sequence reads: CASSWGMGQHVTYEQYF. CDR3 DNA sequence: TGTGCCAGCAGCTGGGGGATGGGACAGCACGTCACCTACGAGCAGTACTTC. The chain couples TRBV5-6 to TRBJ2-7, with 7 nucleotides matching TRBD1. The CDR3 extends over 17 amino acids. V gave up 3 bases and J gave up 2 bases; unmatched junction bases: 14. Germline V gene lookup returns CDR1 SGHDT and CDR2 YYEEEE.

V and J are TRBV7-6 and TRBJ2-1, with 10 bases that match TRBD2. J lost 6 bases, V lost 5 bases, and 7 bases had no gene match. This CDR3 has 15 residues. Germline V lookup: CDR1 SGHVS, CDR2 FNYEAQ. Here the CDR3 reads CASSALAGGFNEQFF. The CDR3 nucleotides read TGTGCCAGCAGCGCTTTAGCGGGAGGTTTCAATGAGCAGTTCTTC.

This rearrangement joins TRBV10-3 to TRBJ1-1; tentatively, D is TRBD1 (5 bases). The CDR3 spans 13 residues. V dropped 4 bases and J dropped 5 bases, with 11 bases sitting between them. Germline V lookup: CDR1 ENHRY, CDR2 SYGVKD. CDR3 region: CAISVQGGTEAFF. The CDR3 nucleotides read TGTGCCATCAGTGTGCAGGGTGGGACTGAAGCTTTCTTT.

Points on this clone: Mismatch with germline at one junction end may stem from a read error. The chain uses TRBV29-1 and TRBJ2-3, with 11 bases identical to TRBD2. The CDR3 spans 17 residues. CDR1 SQVTM and CDR2 ANQGSEA come from the germline V gene. This CDR3 is CSVEGELLAGETDTQYF. For the CDR3, the DNA is TGCAGCGTCGAAGGAGAATTACTAGCGGGAGAGACAGATACGCAGTATTTT.